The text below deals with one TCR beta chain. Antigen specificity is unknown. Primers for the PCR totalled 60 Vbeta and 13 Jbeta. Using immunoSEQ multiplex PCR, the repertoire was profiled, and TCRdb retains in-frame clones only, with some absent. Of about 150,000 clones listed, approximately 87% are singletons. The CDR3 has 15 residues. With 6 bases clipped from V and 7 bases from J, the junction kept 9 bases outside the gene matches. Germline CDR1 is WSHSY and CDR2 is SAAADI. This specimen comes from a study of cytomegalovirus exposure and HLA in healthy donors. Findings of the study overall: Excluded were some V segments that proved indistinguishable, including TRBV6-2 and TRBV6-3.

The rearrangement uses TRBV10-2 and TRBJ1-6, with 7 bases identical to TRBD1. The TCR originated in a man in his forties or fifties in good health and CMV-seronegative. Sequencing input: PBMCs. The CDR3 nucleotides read TGCGCCAGCAGACCCACAAGACAGGGAAATTCACCCCTCCACTTT. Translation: CASRPTRQGNSPLHF.